This T cell receptor (beta chain) was recovered during a study of control samples from healthy donors and cancer patients. The CDR3 is 15 residues long. The V and J ends lost 3 bases and 7 bases, in that order; junction bases with no gene match: 8. Per the germline V gene, CDR1 is KGHSH and CDR2 is LQKENI. Libraries were prepared by immunoSEQ multiplex PCR; TCRdb keeps only in-frame clonotypes and omits some of them. The sample lists tens of thousands of clones; approximately 84% were seen once. Sequenced material: PBMCs. The J gene is TRBJ1-4, the V gene TRBV18; 7 bases are a match to TRBD1. The source is a man between 65 and 79 years old with lung cancer. CDR3 protein: CASSPSRGIGEKLFF. The DNA for the CDR3 is TGTGCCAGCTCACCTTCCAGGGGGATAGGTGAAAAACTGTTTTTT.